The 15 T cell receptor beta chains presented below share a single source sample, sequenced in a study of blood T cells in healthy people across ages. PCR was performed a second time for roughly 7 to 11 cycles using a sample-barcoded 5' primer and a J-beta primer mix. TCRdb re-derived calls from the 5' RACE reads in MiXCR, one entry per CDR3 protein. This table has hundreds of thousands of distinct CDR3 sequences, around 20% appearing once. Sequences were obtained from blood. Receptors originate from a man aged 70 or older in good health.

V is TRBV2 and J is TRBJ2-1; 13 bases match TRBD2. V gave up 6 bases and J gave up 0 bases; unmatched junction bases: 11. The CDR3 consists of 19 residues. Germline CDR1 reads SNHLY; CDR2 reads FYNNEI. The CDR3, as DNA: TGTGCCAGCAGCCCAATGACTAGCGGGAGGCCCAGCTCCTACAATGAGCAGTTCTTC. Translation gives CASSPMTSGRPSSYNEQFF.

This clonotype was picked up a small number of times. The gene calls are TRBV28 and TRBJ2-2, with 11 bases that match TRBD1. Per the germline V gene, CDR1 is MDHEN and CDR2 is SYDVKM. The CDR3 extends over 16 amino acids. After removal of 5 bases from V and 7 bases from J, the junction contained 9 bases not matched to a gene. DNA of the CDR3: TGTGCCAGCAGTCCGGACAGGGGGCGAGTTGGCGGGGAGCTGTTTTTT. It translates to CASSPDRGRVGGELFF.

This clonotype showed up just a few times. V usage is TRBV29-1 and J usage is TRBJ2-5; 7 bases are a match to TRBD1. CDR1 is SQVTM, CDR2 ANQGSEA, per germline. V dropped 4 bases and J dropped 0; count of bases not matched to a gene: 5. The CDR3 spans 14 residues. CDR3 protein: CSVAAGTDQETQYF. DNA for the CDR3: TGCAGCGTTGCCGCCGGGACAGACCAAGAGACCCAGTACTTC.

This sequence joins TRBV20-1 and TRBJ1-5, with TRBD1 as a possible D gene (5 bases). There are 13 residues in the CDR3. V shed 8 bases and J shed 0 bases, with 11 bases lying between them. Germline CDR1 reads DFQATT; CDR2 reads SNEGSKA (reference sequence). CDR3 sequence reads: CSTTENSNQPQHF. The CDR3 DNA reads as TGCAGTACGACAGAGAATAGCAATCAGCCCCAGCATTTT.

CDR3 coding DNA: TGCAGTGCTAGAGATGAAAAGGATGGCTACACCTTC. The encoded protein is CSARDEKDGYTF. The chain joins TRBV20-1 to TRBJ1-2; D remains ambiguous. CDR1 is DFQATT and CDR2 is SNEGSKA in the germline V gene (reference sequence). CDR3 size: 12 residues. V was shortened by 0 bases and J by 6 bases, with 8 bases between the two germline ends.

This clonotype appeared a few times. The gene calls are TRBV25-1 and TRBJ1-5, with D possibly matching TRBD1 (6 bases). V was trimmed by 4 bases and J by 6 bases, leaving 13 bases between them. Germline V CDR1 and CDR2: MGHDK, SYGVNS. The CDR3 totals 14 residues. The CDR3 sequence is CASSVQGAVQPQHF. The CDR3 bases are TGTGCCAGCAGTGTACAGGGCGCTGTTCAGCCCCAGCATTTT. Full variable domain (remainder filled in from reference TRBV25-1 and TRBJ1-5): EADIYQTPRYLVIGTGKKITLECSQTMGHDKMYWYQQDPGMELHLIHYSYGVNSTEKGDLSSESTVSRIRTEHFPLTLESARPSHTSQYLCASSVQGAVQPQHFGDGTRLSIL.

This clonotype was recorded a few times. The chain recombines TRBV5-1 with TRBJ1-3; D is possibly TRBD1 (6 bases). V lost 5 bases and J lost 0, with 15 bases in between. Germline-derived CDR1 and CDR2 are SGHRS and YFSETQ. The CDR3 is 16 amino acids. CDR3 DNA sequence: TGCGCCAGCAGTCTACAGGGCCTCGACTCTGGAAACACCATATATTTT. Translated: CASSLQGLDSGNTIYF. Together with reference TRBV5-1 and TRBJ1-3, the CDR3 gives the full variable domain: KAGVTQTPRYLIKTRGQQVTLSCSPISGHRSVSWYQQTPGQGLQFLFEYFSETQRNKGNFPGRFSGRQFSNSRSEMNVSTLELGDSALYLCASSLQGLDSGNTIYFGEGSWLTVV.

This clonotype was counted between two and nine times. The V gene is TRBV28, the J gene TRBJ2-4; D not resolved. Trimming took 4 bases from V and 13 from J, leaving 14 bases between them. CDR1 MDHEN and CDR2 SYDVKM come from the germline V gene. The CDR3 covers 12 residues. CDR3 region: CASSSYTDPQYF. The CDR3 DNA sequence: TGTGCCAGCAGTTCGTACACGGACCCCCAGTACTTC.

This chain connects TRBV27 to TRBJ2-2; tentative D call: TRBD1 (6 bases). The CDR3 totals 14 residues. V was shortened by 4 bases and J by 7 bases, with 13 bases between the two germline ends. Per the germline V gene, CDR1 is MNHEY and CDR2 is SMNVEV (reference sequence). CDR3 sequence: CASSSNRVGGELFF. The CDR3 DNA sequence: TGTGCCAGCAGTTCAAACAGGGTCGGCGGGGAGCTGTTTTTT.

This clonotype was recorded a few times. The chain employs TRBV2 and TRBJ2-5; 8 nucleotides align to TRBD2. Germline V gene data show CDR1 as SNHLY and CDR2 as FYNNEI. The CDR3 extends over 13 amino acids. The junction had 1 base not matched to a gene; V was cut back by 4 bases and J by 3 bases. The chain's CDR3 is CASSALAEETQYF. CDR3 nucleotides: TGTGCCAGCAGTGCACTAGCGGAAGAGACCCAGTACTTC.

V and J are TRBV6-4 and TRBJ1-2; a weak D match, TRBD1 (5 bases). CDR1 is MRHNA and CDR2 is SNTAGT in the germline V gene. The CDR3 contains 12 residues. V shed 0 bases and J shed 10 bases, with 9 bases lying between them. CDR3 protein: CASSDSGGTYTF. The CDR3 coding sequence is TGTGCCAGCAGTGACTCTGGGGGAACCTACACCTTC.

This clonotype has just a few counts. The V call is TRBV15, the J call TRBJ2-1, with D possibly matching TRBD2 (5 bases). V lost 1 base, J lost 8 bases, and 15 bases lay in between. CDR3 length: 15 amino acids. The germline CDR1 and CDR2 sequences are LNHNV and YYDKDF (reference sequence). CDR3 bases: TGTGCCACCAGCAGAGCTAGCCGTGCGGACTATGAGCAGTTCTTC. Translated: CATSRASRADYEQFF.

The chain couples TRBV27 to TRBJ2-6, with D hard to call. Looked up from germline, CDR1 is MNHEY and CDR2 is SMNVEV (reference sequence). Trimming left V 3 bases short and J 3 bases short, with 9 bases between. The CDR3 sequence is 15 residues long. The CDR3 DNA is TGTGCCAGCAGTTTCGGGTATGATGGGGCCAACGTCCTGACTTTC. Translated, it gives CASSFGYDGANVLTF.

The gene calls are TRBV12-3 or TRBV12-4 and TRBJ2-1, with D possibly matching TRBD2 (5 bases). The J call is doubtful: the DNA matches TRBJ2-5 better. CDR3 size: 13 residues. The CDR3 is CASSGTSFETQYF. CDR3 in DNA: TGTGCCAGCAGCGGAACTAGTTTCGAGACCCAGTACTTC.

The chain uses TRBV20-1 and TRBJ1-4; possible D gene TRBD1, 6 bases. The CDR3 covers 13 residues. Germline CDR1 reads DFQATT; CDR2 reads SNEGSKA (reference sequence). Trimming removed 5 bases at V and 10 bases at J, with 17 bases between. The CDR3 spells CSAATGRGGKLFF. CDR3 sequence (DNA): TGCAGTGCTGCGACAGGCAGGGGTGGAAAACTGTTTTTT.